The rows below give T cell receptor beta chains drawn from one sample of a study of T cell responses to AZD1222 COVID-19 vaccine. The assay was immunoSEQ multiplex PCR, and TCRdb's table has in-frame clones only and misses some. This sample has approximately 180,000 clones, with around 93% found just once. The starting material was peripheral blood, obtained 28 days after the second dose of the MenACWY control vaccine. These receptors all come from an adult who received the MenACWY meningococcal vaccine as a control. Both conserved end residues are part of each CDR3. Each record gives: CDR3 DNA, CDR3 protein, clone size, V gene, D gene, J gene. A D gene is named only where the DNA matches it firmly. The size entry is marked missing in some rows and otherwise reads once, few, many or a size class.

DNA: TGTGCCAGCAGCTTGGGACGTGTTCTTACCTCCTACGAGCAGTACTTC
CDR3: CASSLGRVLTSYEQYF
size: once
V: TRBV5-6
D: -
J: TRBJ2-7

DNA: TGTGCCAGCAGCGTACCTTTACCGGGACAGGGTATTGGTGAGCAGTTCTTC
CDR3: CASSVPLPGQGIGEQFF
size: -
V: TRBV9
D: TRBD1
J: TRBJ2-1

DNA: TGCGCCAGCAGACCCGGACAGTCCACAGATACGCAGTATTTT
CDR3: CASRPGQSTDTQYF
size: -
V: TRBV5-1
D: -
J: TRBJ2-3

DNA: TGCAGCGTTGAGCGCATCTCTAACTATGGCTACACCTTC
CDR3: CSVERISNYGYTF
size: -
V: TRBV29-1
D: -
J: TRBJ1-2

DNA: TGCAGTGCTAAAGGGGCCAACCGGCCCGCCTTC
CDR3: CSAKGANRPAF
size: few
V: TRBV20-1
D: -
J: TRBJ1-2

DNA: TGTGCCAGCAGTTTGACAGCTCCTACTAATGGCTACACCTTC
CDR3: CASSLTAPTNGYTF
size: -
V: TRBV27
D: -
J: TRBJ1-2

DNA: TGTGCCAGCAGCTTAGTGTCAGGGAGGGCTGGCTACACCTTC
CDR3: CASSLVSGRAGYTF
size: -
V: TRBV11-2
D: -
J: TRBJ1-2

DNA: TGTGCCGGCAGAAAAGGAGGAAACAATTCACCCCTCCACTTT
CDR3: CAGRKGGNNSPLHF
size: -
V: TRBV30
D: -
J: TRBJ1-6

DNA: TGTGCCAGCAGTGAAGACAGGGGTTTGCAAGAGACCCAGTACTTC
CDR3: CASSEDRGLQETQYF
size: -
V: TRBV2
D: TRBD1
J: TRBJ2-5

DNA: TGTGCCAGCAGAGGACAGGGTGTTCTGTATGAGCAGTTCTTC
CDR3: CASRGQGVLYEQFF
size: -
V: TRBV6-5
D: TRBD1
J: TRBJ2-1

DNA: TGTGCCAGCAGCTTCGAACAGGGCCGTGGCTACACCTTC
CDR3: CASSFEQGRGYTF
size: -
V: TRBV11-3
D: -
J: TRBJ1-2

DNA: TGTGCCTGGAGTGTAGGGGGCACTGAAGCTTTCTTT
CDR3: CAWSVGGTEAFF
size: -
V: TRBV30
D: -
J: TRBJ1-1

DNA: TGTGCCAGCAGCAAAGTTGAAGCTTTCTTT
CDR3: CASSKVEAFF
size: -
V: TRBV6-5
D: -
J: TRBJ1-1

DNA: TGTGCCAGCAGTGTCCGATGGAGCTCCTACGAGCAGTACTTC
CDR3: CASSVRWSSYEQYF
size: -
V: TRBV6-2/TRBV6-3
D: -
J: TRBJ2-7

DNA: TGTGCCAGCAGCCGAACGGGACAGGGCGCTAACTATGGCTACACCTTC
CDR3: CASSRTGQGANYGYTF
size: -
V: TRBV7-9
D: TRBD1
J: TRBJ1-2

DNA: TGTGCCAGCAGTTTAACGAGCTCTGGAAACACCATATATTTT
CDR3: CASSLTSSGNTIYF
size: -
V: TRBV27
D: -
J: TRBJ1-3

DNA: TGCGCCAGCAGCTTCGGACAGGGCAAGAGCGGGGAGCTGTTTTTT
CDR3: CASSFGQGKSGELFF
size: -
V: TRBV5-1
D: TRBD1
J: TRBJ2-2

DNA: TGTGCCAGTAGTCTTCGGACAGGGCTAAGTGAAAAACTGTTTTTT
CDR3: CASSLRTGLSEKLFF
size: -
V: TRBV19
D: TRBD1
J: TRBJ1-4

DNA: TGTGCCAGCAGCTTGACCGGGTCCTCCTCCTACGAGCAGTACTTC
CDR3: CASSLTGSSSYEQYF
size: -
V: TRBV5-6
D: -
J: TRBJ2-7

DNA: TGCGCCAGCACCGCGGACAGGGGTAGGAAGAACACCGGGGAGCTGTTTTTT
CDR3: CASTADRGRKNTGELFF
size: -
V: TRBV10-2
D: TRBD1
J: TRBJ2-2

DNA: TGTGCCAGCAGCTTTCTCCGGGAGGCGGGGGAGCAGTACTTC
CDR3: CASSFLREAGEQYF
size: -
V: TRBV11-2
D: TRBD2
J: TRBJ2-7

DNA: TGTGCCAGCAGCTCATATGGGACAGGGGGCACTAACTATGGCTACACCTTC
CDR3: CASSSYGTGGTNYGYTF
size: -
V: TRBV11-2
D: TRBD1
J: TRBJ1-2

DNA: TGTGCCAGCAGTTTTGGGGGCGGAGGTTACAATGAGCAGTTCTTC
CDR3: CASSFGGGGYNEQFF
size: -
V: TRBV28
D: -
J: TRBJ2-1

DNA: TGCAGCGCCACGAGTTCAGGTATAGGTGGCTACACCTTC
CDR3: CSATSSGIGGYTF
size: -
V: TRBV29-1
D: -
J: TRBJ1-2

DNA: TGTGCCAGCAGCTTGGTGTCGCGGAACACTGAAGCTTTCTTT
CDR3: CASSLVSRNTEAFF
size: -
V: TRBV5-6
D: -
J: TRBJ1-1

DNA: TGTGCCAGCAGCCCTAGCAGGGGGCAGGGTCAGCCCCAGCATTTT
CDR3: CASSPSRGQGQPQHF
size: -
V: TRBV6-2/TRBV6-3
D: TRBD1
J: TRBJ1-5

DNA: TGTGCCAGTAGTCCTGGGACCCGTCAAGAGACCCAGTACTTC
CDR3: CASSPGTRQETQYF
size: -
V: TRBV19
D: -
J: TRBJ2-5

DNA: TGTGCCAGCAGCCAAGAGTGGGGACAAGGCAATCAGCCCCAGCATTTT
CDR3: CASSQEWGQGNQPQHF
size: -
V: TRBV4-2
D: -
J: TRBJ1-5

DNA: TGTGCCACTAGCGCCCCGGGGGTTTCGAACACAGATACGCAGTATTTT
CDR3: CATSAPGVSNTDTQYF
size: -
V: TRBV15
D: -
J: TRBJ2-3

DNA: TGCGCCAGCAGCCGAGAGACCCAAAGAGGGACTGAAGCTTTCTTT
CDR3: CASSRETQRGTEAFF
size: -
V: TRBV4-1
D: -
J: TRBJ1-1

DNA: TGTGCCAGTAAAACTTCTCGGTGGGACACTGAAGCTTTCTTT
CDR3: CASKTSRWDTEAFF
size: -
V: TRBV19
D: -
J: TRBJ1-1

DNA: TGTGCCAGCAGCTTAGGTCCGATGGGTTGGGAGCAGTACTTC
CDR3: CASSLGPMGWEQYF
size: once
V: TRBV7-9
D: -
J: TRBJ2-7

DNA: TGTGCCAGTAGTATATCAGGAGGTAGGGGGTGGAATCAGCCCCAGCATTTT
CDR3: CASSISGGRGWNQPQHF
size: -
V: TRBV19
D: -
J: TRBJ1-5

DNA: TGTGCCAGCAGATCTCGAGACAGGGGCGACGAGCAGTACTTC
CDR3: CASRSRDRGDEQYF
size: -
V: TRBV6-6
D: TRBD1
J: TRBJ2-7

DNA: TGTGCCAGCAGTTACTCGGCCGTAGGCGGGGCGGGCACAGATACGCAGTATTTT
CDR3: CASSYSAVGGAGTDTQYF
size: -
V: TRBV6-2/TRBV6-3
D: -
J: TRBJ2-3

DNA: TGCGCCAGCAGTGATGAGGGGCTAGGTTCACCCCTCCACTTT
CDR3: CASSDEGLGSPLHF
size: -
V: TRBV10-1
D: -
J: TRBJ1-6

DNA: TGTGCCAGCAGTTCCGGACAACCCTATGGCTACACCTTC
CDR3: CASSSGQPYGYTF
size: -
V: TRBV28
D: -
J: TRBJ1-2

DNA: TGTGCCAGCAGTGAAACGCGAGGAAGCCGCCAGCATTTT
CDR3: CASSETRGSRQHF
size: -
V: TRBV6-4
D: -
J: TRBJ1-5

DNA: TGTGCCAGTGCGGACAGATCCCTATGGTCCTATAATTCACCCCTCCACTTT
CDR3: CASADRSLWSYNSPLHF
size: -
V: TRBV19
D: -
J: TRBJ1-6

DNA: TGTGCCTGGAGTGTTATGGGACCTGGAAATGAAAAACTGTTTTTT
CDR3: CAWSVMGPGNEKLFF
size: -
V: TRBV30
D: -
J: TRBJ1-4

DNA: TGCAGTGCTAGTGCCGGGACAGACAGCAATCAGCCCCAGCATTTT
CDR3: CSASAGTDSNQPQHF
size: -
V: TRBV20-1
D: TRBD1
J: TRBJ1-5

DNA: TGTGCCAGCAGCCAAGATACACGGGGCAGGGCTTACTATGGCTACACCTTC
CDR3: CASSQDTRGRAYYGYTF
size: -
V: TRBV4-2
D: -
J: TRBJ1-2

DNA: TGTGCCTGGAGTGTAGTCGGCAGGGTGGCTGAAGCTTTCTTT
CDR3: CAWSVVGRVAEAFF
size: -
V: TRBV30
D: -
J: TRBJ1-1

DNA: TGCGCCAGCAGTGAGTCGTTAGGGCCGGAGGTATATTCACCCCTCCACTTT
CDR3: CASSESLGPEVYSPLHF
size: -
V: TRBV10-2
D: -
J: TRBJ1-6

DNA: TGTGCCAGCAGCGCGAATCCCGGTTACGAGCAGTACTTC
CDR3: CASSANPGYEQYF
size: -
V: TRBV6-4
D: -
J: TRBJ2-7

DNA: TGTGCCAGCAGCCCAGCGGAGGGACATGGCTACACCTTC
CDR3: CASSPAEGHGYTF
size: -
V: TRBV2
D: -
J: TRBJ1-2

DNA: TGTGCCAGCAAAAGGGGGACAGGGGCTCCGGAGACTGAAGCTTTCTTT
CDR3: CASKRGTGAPETEAFF
size: -
V: TRBV25-1
D: TRBD1
J: TRBJ1-1

DNA: TGTGCCAGCTCCCCGTCTGGGGCCAACAATGAGCAGTTCTTC
CDR3: CASSPSGANNEQFF
size: -
V: TRBV7-2
D: -
J: TRBJ2-1

DNA: TGTGCCAGCAGCAAGGACAACAGGCTGAGCCCTTATGGCTACACCTTC
CDR3: CASSKDNRLSPYGYTF
size: -
V: TRBV7-8
D: -
J: TRBJ1-2

DNA: TGCGCCAGCAGCAAAACAGGGGATAGCAATCAGCCCCAGCATTTT
CDR3: CASSKTGDSNQPQHF
size: few
V: TRBV5-1
D: TRBD1
J: TRBJ1-5

DNA: TGTGCCAGCAGGCCGGGACAGAGTTACAATGAGCAGTTCTTC
CDR3: CASRPGQSYNEQFF
size: once
V: TRBV25-1
D: TRBD1
J: TRBJ2-1